The 29 T cell receptor beta chains reported below all come from one sample, sequenced in a study of shared clonotypes between healthy human individuals. Profiled with immunoSEQ multiplex PCR; TCRdb holds only in-frame clones, not every one. The sample lists about 2 million clones, about 95% occurring once. The sequenced sample consisted of naive CD4+ T cells sorted from blood. Subset indicated: CD45RA+ positively selected. These receptors originate from a man in his late teens or twenties in good health.

The chain joins TRBV7-8 to TRBJ1-3; possible D gene TRBD1, 5 bases. The germline V gene has CDR1 SGHVS and CDR2 FQNEAQ. This CDR3 is built from 15 residues. V was pared by 5 bases and J by 0 bases, with 11 bases between. CDR3 DNA: TGTGCCAGCAGCCCTTTTGACAGCTCTGGAAACACCATATATTTT. Translated, it gives CASSPFDSSGNTIYF.

Comment on this clone: Other DNA variants within this sample encode the same CDR3. The chain is built from TRBV29-1 and TRBJ2-7; no reliable D call. The V gene's germline CDR1 is SQVTM and CDR2 ANQGSEA. This CDR3 is 11 amino acids long. Trimming took off 6 bases at V and 0 bases at J, with 6 bases between the two ends. Here the CDR3 reads CSVLDSYEQYF. Here the CDR3 DNA reads TGCAGCGTCCTAGACTCCTACGAGCAGTACTTC.

A note on this clone: Other DNA sequences from this sample encode an identical CDR3 as well. This chain connects TRBV6-5 to TRBJ1-5; maybe TRBD1 (5 bases). Trimming removed 6 bases from V and 2 bases from J, with 8 bases in between. The CDR3 totals 13 residues. Germline V gene lookup returns CDR1 MNHEY and CDR2 SVGAGI. The CDR3 sequence is CASSPTGNQPQHF. The CDR3 DNA sequence: TGTGCCAGCAGCCCGACAGGCAATCAGCCCCAGCATTTT.

The genes are TRBV10-2 and TRBJ2-7; maybe TRBD2 (5 bases). The V gene's germline CDR1 is WSHSY and CDR2 SAAADI. The length of the CDR3 is 13 residues. Trimming removed 4 bases from V and 2 bases from J, with 9 bases in between. The DNA for the CDR3 is TGCGCCAGCAGTGGGACTCCTCCCTACGAGCAGTACTTC. Protein product: CASSGTPPYEQYF.

The rearrangement uses TRBV6-1 and TRBJ2-2, with no clear D. The CDR3 spans 14 residues. The germline V gene encodes CDR1 MNHNS and CDR2 SASEGT. V lost 6 bases, J lost 0 bases, and 8 bases lay in between. CDR3 amino acids: CASSRGANTGELFF. The CDR3 DNA follows: TGTGCCAGCAGCCGCGGCGCGAACACCGGGGAGCTGTTTTTT.

This chain joins TRBV10-2 and TRBJ1-2; no reliable D call. The CDR3 spans 13 residues. Trimming removed 0 bases from V and 2 bases from J, with 4 bases in between. Looked up from germline, CDR1 is WSHSY and CDR2 is SAAADI. The CDR3 sequence is CASSESKNYGYTF. CDR3 in DNA: TGCGCCAGCAGTGAGTCGAAAAACTATGGCTACACCTTC.

The J gene is TRBJ2-4, the V gene TRBV30; 7 nucleotides align to TRBD2. V shed 3 bases, J shed 0 bases, and the junction held 5 bases outside the gene matches. The CDR3 is 15 amino acids. CDR1 and CDR2 from the germline V gene are GTSNPN and SVGIG (reference sequence). CDR3 DNA sequence: TGTGCCTGGAGCGCCGGGGGGTTAGCCAAAAACATTCAGTACTTC. Protein sequence: CAWSAGGLAKNIQYF. The complete variable domain, with remaining parts taken from reference TRBV30 and TRBJ2-4, reads SQTIHQWPATLVQPVGSPLSLECTVEGTSNPNLYWYRQAAGRGLQLLFYSVGIGQISSEVPQNLSASRPQDRQFILSSKKLLLSDSGFYLCAWSAGGLAKNIQYFGAGTRLSVL.

As for this clone: The conserved final phenylalanine or tryptophan is absent from the CDR3, which likely points to a read error. No DNA is shown, since the ends of the CDR3 on it are uncertain; the CDR3 is the one TCRdb lists. The rearrangement links TRBV10-1 to TRBJ2-7. Germline CDR1 and CDR2: WNHNN and SYGVQD (reference sequence). The CDR3 length equals 8 residues, ends included. This chain's CDR3 is CASPTPRC.

The genes are TRBV5-1 and TRBJ1-1; D unclear. Germline lookup yields CDR1 SGHRS and CDR2 YFSETQ. This CDR3 contains 17 residues. Trimming removed 0 bases at V and 0 bases at J, with 15 bases between. The CDR3 region has the DNA TGCGCCAGCAGCTTGGAGGGTGCTACTTTGATGAACACTGAAGCTTTCTTT. It codes for CASSLEGATLMNTEAFF.

For this clone: Other nucleotide sequences from this sample produce the same CDR3. V usage is TRBV5-1 and J usage is TRBJ1-1, with D possibly TRBD1 on 5 matching bases. Between the trimmed V and J ends, which lost 3 bases and 1 base, there was a span of 13 bases. Germline loops: CDR1 SGHRS, CDR2 YFSETQ. The CDR3 covers 15 residues. The CDR3 region is CASSSRTGGNTEAFF. The CDR3 region has the DNA TGCGCCAGCAGCTCCCGTACAGGCGGGAACACTGAAGCTTTCTTT.

This chain uses TRBV28 with TRBJ1-2, with D maybe TRBD1 (5 bases). V was cut by 6 bases and J by 0 bases, with 17 bases left in between. This CDR3 has 16 residues. CDR1 is MDHEN, CDR2 SYDVKM, per germline. The CDR3, as DNA: TGTGCCAGCAGGGGTGGAGGAGGGGCGACTAACTATGGCTACACCTTC. It codes for CASRGGGGATNYGYTF.

The chain couples TRBV7-4 to TRBJ1-3, with 7 bases fitting TRBD1. The ends lost 5 bases at V and 0 bases at J; junction bases unmatched: 4. Germline V gene sequence: CDR1 SGHVT, CDR2 SQSDAQ. The CDR3 extends over 15 amino acids. As DNA, the CDR3 is TGTGCCAGCAGCCCGACAGGGTCCTCTGGAAACACCATATATTTT. Translation: CASSPTGSSGNTIYF.

This clone occurred once. V usage is TRBV7-9 and J usage is TRBJ2-1; 7 bases are shared with TRBD2. Per germline, CDR1 SEHNR and CDR2 FQNEAQ (reference sequence). The J segment lost 7 bases and the V segment lost 3 bases, leaving 9 bases of the junction unmatched. The CDR3 spans 15 residues. The DNA for the CDR3 is TGTGCCAGCAGCTTCTTCGAGGGAGGGCAAAATGAGCAGTTCTTC. Its translation: CASSFFEGGQNEQFF.

This chain uses TRBV4-1 with TRBJ2-3; 10 positions match TRBD2. V was clipped by 1 base and J by 4 bases; unmatched bases: 8. CDR3 length: 17 residues. Germline V CDR1 and CDR2: MGHRA, YSYEKL. DNA of the CDR3: TGCGCCAGCAGCCAAGGACTCAGCGGGGGGGTGGCAGATACGCAGTATTTT. It translates to CASSQGLSGGVADTQYF.

A remark on this clone: Other DNA sequences in the sample encode the same CDR3. The V call is TRBV6-1, the J call TRBJ2-3; D is perhaps TRBD2 (5 bases). V shed 4 bases and J shed 3 bases, with 11 bases lying between them. This CDR3 has 14 residues. The germline CDR1 and CDR2 sequences are MNHNS and SASEGT. CDR3 residues: CASSVRGGTDTQYF. The DNA of the CDR3 is TGTGCCAGCAGTGTTCGGGGTGGTACAGATACGCAGTATTTT.

The chain combines TRBV7-9 with TRBJ2-1, with TRBD2 identical over 16 bases. J lost 10 bases, V lost 5 bases, and 8 bases had no gene match. Germline values: CDR1 SEHNR, CDR2 FQNEAQ (reference sequence). The CDR3 runs to 16 residues. The CDR3 DNA is TGTGCCAGCAGCAAATCCGGGACTAGCGGGAGGGCCGAGCAGTTCTTC. It translates to CASSKSGTSGRAEQFF.

This clone was seen once. This chain uses TRBV2 with TRBJ2-4; 7 nucleotides agree with TRBD1. Trimming at V came to 6 bases and at J to 1 base, leaving 6 bases not matched to a gene. Germline V gene lookup returns CDR1 SNHLY and CDR2 FYNNEI. The CDR3 runs to 15 residues. CDR3 sequence (DNA): TGTGCCAGCAGAAGACAGGGTAACGCCAAAAACATTCAGTACTTC. It encodes CASRRQGNAKNIQYF.

The V and J genes are TRBV18 and TRBJ1-1, with no clear D. V shed 3 bases and J shed 3 bases, with 17 bases lying between them. This CDR3 spans 16 amino acids. Germline CDR1 and CDR2: KGHSH and LQKENI. The CDR3 here is CASSPFIDESYTEAFF. For the CDR3, the DNA is TGTGCCAGCTCACCGTTTATAGACGAGAGTTACACTGAAGCTTTCTTT.

This chain uses TRBV5-6 with TRBJ2-5; no definite D call. CDR1 is SGHDT and CDR2 is YYEEEE in the germline V gene. V was shortened by 0 bases and J by 0 bases, with 6 bases between the two germline ends. The CDR3 length is 14 residues. CDR3 sequence: CASSLGGYQETQYF. The CDR3 region has the DNA TGTGCCAGCAGCTTGGGTGGGTACCAAGAGACCCAGTACTTC.

The J gene is TRBJ1-5, the V gene TRBV18, with D possibly matching TRBD1 (6 bases). CDR3 size: 15 residues. Germline CDR1 is KGHSH and CDR2 is LQKENI. V was trimmed by 5 bases and J by 2 bases, leaving 13 bases between them. The CDR3 bases are TGTGCCAGCTCAGGCACAGGGCTAGGCAATCAGCCCCAGCATTTT. Translation: CASSGTGLGNQPQHF.

The chain's CDR3 is CAREAKETQYF. CDR3 sequence (DNA): TGTGCCAGAGAGGCTAAAGAGACCCAGTACTTC. V and J are TRBV21-1 and TRBJ2-5; the D call of TRBD2 is as the table states it, not checked on the DNA. TRBV21-1 constitutes a pseudogene. The CDR3 covers 11 residues.

V is TRBV29-1 and J is TRBJ1-3, with D unclear. V dropped 4 bases and J dropped 0 bases, with 10 bases sitting between them. The CDR3 runs 14 residues. Germline CDR1 SQVTM, CDR2 ANQGSEA. CDR3 residues: CSVVDPYSGNTIYF. The DNA of the CDR3 is TGCAGCGTTGTGGACCCTTACTCTGGAAACACCATATATTTT.

CDR3: CASTGQRKTPLHF. The DNA for the CDR3 is TGTGCCAGCACGGGTCAAAGGAAAACACCCCTCCACTTT. The genes are TRBV6-1 and TRBJ1-6; unclear D gene. The CDR3 has 13 amino acids. Germline V gene lookup returns CDR1 MNHNS and CDR2 SASEGT. V was cut by 7 bases and J by 11 bases, with 15 bases left in between.

This rearrangement joins TRBV5-6 to TRBJ2-5, with D unclear. V was trimmed by 1 base and J by 5 bases, leaving 12 bases between them. This CDR3 contains 14 residues. CDR1 is SGHDT and CDR2 is YYEEEE in the germline V gene. CDR3 protein: CASSLLSMAETQYF. The CDR3 bases are TGTGCCAGCAGCTTGCTATCCATGGCGGAGACCCAGTACTTC.

The genes are TRBV28 and TRBJ1-5; no clear D. The CDR3 covers 14 residues. From germline, CDR1 is MDHEN and CDR2 SYDVKM. Trimming took off 2 bases at V and 7 bases at J, with 12 bases between the two ends. The CDR3 DNA sequence: TGTGCCAGCAGTTTAAAATGGTACGAACAGCCCCAGCATTTT. This gives the protein CASSLKWYEQPQHF.

This chain links TRBV5-6 with TRBJ1-5; 10 positions match TRBD1. V was clipped by 3 bases and J by 7 bases; unmatched bases: 4. The germline CDR1 and CDR2 sequences are SGHDT and YYEEEE. The CDR3 runs to 14 residues. CDR3 amino acids: CASSSGQGDQPQHF. CDR3 DNA sequence: TGTGCCAGCAGCTCCGGACAGGGGGACCAGCCCCAGCATTTT. The variable domain in full, with the rest retrieved from reference TRBV5-6 and TRBJ1-5, is DAGVTQSPTHLIKTRGQQVTLRCSPKSGHDTVSWYQQALGQGPQFIFQYYEEEERQRGNFPDRFSGHQFPNYSSELNVNALLLGDSALYLCASSSGQGDQPQHFGDGTRLSIL.

V and J are TRBV7-9 and TRBJ1-5; maybe TRBD1 (6 bases). The CDR3 runs 15 residues. With 5 bases removed from V and 7 bases from J, the gap between germline ends came to 18 bases. The germline V gene has CDR1 SEHNR and CDR2 FQNEAQ (reference sequence). Here the CDR3 reads CASSPEGGEGQPQHF. CDR3 DNA sequence: TGTGCCAGCAGCCCCGAGGGGGGTGAAGGGCAGCCCCAGCATTTT.

This clone was seen just once. This chain connects TRBV5-1 to TRBJ1-1; the D gene is possibly TRBD1 (5 bases). Germline V gene lookup returns CDR1 SGHRS and CDR2 YFSETQ. Trimming stripped 0 bases from V and 8 bases from J, with 8 bases between. The CDR3 has 12 residues. In nucleotides, the CDR3 is TGCGCCAGCAGCTTGGCGTCAGGGGAAGCTTTCTTT. Translating it yields CASSLASGEAFF.

The CDR3 sequence is CASRRGGAEAFF. CDR3 DNA sequence: TGTGCCAGCAGGAGAGGAGGGGCTGAAGCTTTCTTT. This sequence joins TRBV6-5 and TRBJ1-1; maybe TRBD1 (5 bases). Trimming removed 6 bases from V and 6 bases from J, with 11 bases in between. The CDR3 extends over 12 amino acids. Germline V gives CDR1 MNHEY, CDR2 SVGAGI.